Each of the 6 T cell receptor beta chains below was sequenced from the same sample in a study of low-dose radiotherapy and immunotherapy resistance in tumors. Priming of first-strand cDNA relied on TRAV- and TRBV-specific primers (covering alpha and beta chains). Amplification, which lasted 20 PCR cycles, used a constant-region primer and V-primer adapter to amplify TCRs. TCRdb processed the reads anew with MiXCR; each CDR3 protein has one entry. This sample has 17,000 or so distinct CDR3 sequences, with 70% found just once. The receptors shown here come from a human donor with advanced metastatic prostate, ovarian, gallbladder or colorectal cancer (not recorded which). This table probably holds off-target reads from a library built for another chain.

The chain is built from TRBV29-1 and TRBJ2-3; 10 bases map to TRBD2. This CDR3 region has 12 residues. Trimming at V came to 7 bases and at J to 6 bases, leaving 4 bases not matched to a gene. Germline V CDR1 and CDR2: SQVTM, ANQGSEA. The CDR3 nucleotides read TGCAGCGACTCTAGCGGGAGCGATACGCAGTATTTT. Encoded protein: CSDSSGSDTQYF.

This chain joins TRBV7-3 and TRBJ2-1; 9 bases line up with TRBD2. J lost 5 bases, V lost 5 bases, and 10 bases had no gene match. The CDR3 sequence is 16 residues long. Per germline, CDR1 SGHTA and CDR2 FQGTGA. DNA for the CDR3: TGTGCCAGCAGCCCCGGACCAGCGGGGGGCAACAATGAGCAGTTCTTC. It specifies CASSPGPAGGNNEQFF.

The chain uses TRBV19 and TRBJ2-5, with a weak D call TRBD1 (7 bases). This CDR3 has 15 residues. V gave up 1 base and J gave up 1 base, with 10 bases separating them. Germline V CDR1 and CDR2: LNHDA, SQIVND (reference sequence). CDR3 sequence reads: CASSIARDSQETQYF. The CDR3 region has the DNA TGTGCCAGTAGTATAGCGCGGGACAGCCAAGAGACCCAGTACTTC.

CDR3 sequence (DNA): TGTGCCAGCAAAGCAGGGTCAAGCTATGGCTACACCTTC. It is translated as CASKAGSSYGYTF. The chain joins TRBV6-5 to TRBJ1-2; possible D gene TRBD1, 5 bases. Germline-derived CDR1 and CDR2 are MNHEY and SVGAGI. With 7 bases removed from V and 4 bases from J, the gap between germline ends came to 13 bases. The CDR3 covers 13 residues.

The chain is built from TRBV20-1 and TRBJ2-5, with D maybe TRBD1 (5 bases). V was shortened by 1 base and J by 5 bases, with 11 bases between the two germline ends. This CDR3 is 13 amino acids long. CDR1 is DFQATT and CDR2 is SNEGSKA in the germline V gene (reference sequence). The CDR3 region is CSARGQGGETQYF. The CDR3 nucleotides are TGCAGTGCTAGAGGGCAGGGTGGTGAGACCCAGTACTTC.

This clonotype was seen a handful of times. The V call is TRBV6-4, the J call TRBJ1-1, with a weak D call TRBD1 (6 bases). The CDR3 is 12 residues long. Between the trimmed V and J ends, which lost 11 bases and 11 bases, there was a span of 21 bases. Germline V lookup: CDR1 MRHNA, CDR2 SNTAGT. CDR3 protein: CARGGTTCEAFF. Here the CDR3 DNA reads TGTGCCCGAGGGGGGACAACCTGCGAGGCTTTCTTT.